This T cell receptor beta chain was found in a study of human thymus T cells. Findings and caveats of the study: Thymic and blood repertoires appeared to display a bias in their usage of V and J genes.

This clone appeared once. Antigen specificity is unknown. There are 15 residues in the CDR3. The V gene's germline CDR1 is SGHTA and CDR2 FQGNSA. The ends were cut back, 1 base at V and 2 bases at J, with 11 bases in the middle. Assay used: immunoSEQ multiplex PCR; TCRdb lists only in-frame clones, some missing. This table has about 78,000 clones, 90% to 98% appearing once. Thymic resections from corrective heart surgery supplied the tissue. The chain employs TRBV7-2 and TRBJ2-5; the D gene could be TRBD1 or TRBD2 (5 bases each). Sequencing was done on a sample of thymus tissue. The receptor's source is a boy under two years old with a congenital heart defect but otherwise immunologically healthy. The CDR3, as DNA: TGTGCCAGCAGCTTAGTTCAGGGACGGCAAGAGACCCAGTACTTC. Translated: CASSLVQGRQETQYF. Looking up the rest from reference TRBV7-2 and TRBJ2-5 gives the full variable domain: GAGVSQSPSNKVTEKGKDVELRCDPISGHTALYWYRQSLGQGLEFLIYFQGNSAPDKSGLPSDRFSAERTGGSVSTLTIQRTQQEDSAVYLCASSLVQGRQETQYFGPGTRLLVL.